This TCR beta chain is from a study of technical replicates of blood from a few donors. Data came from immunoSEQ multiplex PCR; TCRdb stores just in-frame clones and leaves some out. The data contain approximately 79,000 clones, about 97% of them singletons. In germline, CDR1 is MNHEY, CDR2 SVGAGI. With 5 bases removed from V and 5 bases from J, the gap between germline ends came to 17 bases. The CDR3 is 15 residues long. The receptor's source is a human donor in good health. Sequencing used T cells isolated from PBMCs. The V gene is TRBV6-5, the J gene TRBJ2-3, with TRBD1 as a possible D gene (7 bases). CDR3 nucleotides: TGTGCCAGCAGTAACCGACAGGGAGGTGGAGATACGCAGTATTTT. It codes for CASSNRQGGGDTQYF.